This T cell receptor (beta chain) was observed in a study of T cell responses to AZD1222 COVID-19 vaccine. Study-level findings and limits: Spike-specific TCR breadth and depth both grew after two AZD1222 doses. Baseline serostatus was positive in only six AZD1222 recipients.

Points on this clone: What it recognizes is unknown.

Libraries were prepared by immunoSEQ multiplex PCR; TCRdb keeps only in-frame clonotypes and omits some of them. Of about 100,000 clones listed, about 90% are singletons. The CDR3 is made up of 15 amino acids. V was cut by 5 bases and J by 3 bases, with 13 bases left in between. CDR1 and CDR2 (germline): SGHAT, FQNNGV. The chain carries TRBV11-2 and TRBJ1-4; possibly TRBD1 for D (6 bases). The sequencing here drew on peripheral blood, taken 28 days after the second AZD1222 dose. This sequence was found in an adult who received the AZD1222 COVID-19 vaccine. This chain's CDR3 is CASSPRQASNEKLFF. CDR3 in DNA: TGTGCCAGCAGCCCCCGACAGGCCTCTAATGAAAAACTGTTTTTT.